This T cell receptor (beta chain) was obtained from a study of cytomegalovirus exposure and HLA in healthy donors. The CDR3 sequence is 15 residues long. Germline V gene data show CDR1 as SGHRS and CDR2 as YFSETQ. The V and J ends lost 2 bases and 0 bases respectively, with 9 bases between them. Study results and limitations: What was likely a sequencing artifact was a cluster of highly shared sequence variants.

Concerning this clone itself: Antigen unknown.

13 Jbeta primers and 60 Vbeta primers were used for the PCR. TCRdb keeps only in-frame clones here, not all; method: immunoSEQ multiplex PCR. In total, the table holds 170,000 or so clones. The sequence was collected from a man aged 25 to 40 in good health and CMV-seronegative. V gene TRBV5-1 combines with J gene TRBJ2-1, with TRBD2 as a possible D gene (5 bases). The sample comprised PBMCs. The CDR3 region is CASSLEGSSYNEQFF. CDR3 in DNA: TGCGCCAGCAGCTTAGAGGGTAGCTCCTACAATGAGCAGTTCTTC.